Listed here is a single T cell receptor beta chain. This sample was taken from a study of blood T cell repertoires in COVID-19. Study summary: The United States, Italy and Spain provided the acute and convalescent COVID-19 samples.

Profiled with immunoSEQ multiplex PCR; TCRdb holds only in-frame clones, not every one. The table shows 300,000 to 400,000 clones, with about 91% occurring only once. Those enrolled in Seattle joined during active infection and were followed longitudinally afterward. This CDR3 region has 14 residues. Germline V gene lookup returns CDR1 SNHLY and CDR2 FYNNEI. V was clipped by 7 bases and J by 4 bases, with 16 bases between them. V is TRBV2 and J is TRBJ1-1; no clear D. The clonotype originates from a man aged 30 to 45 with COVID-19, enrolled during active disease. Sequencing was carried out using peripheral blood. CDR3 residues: CASINGQLGTEAFF. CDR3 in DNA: TGTGCCAGCATTAACGGCCAACTAGGCACTGAAGCTTTCTTT.